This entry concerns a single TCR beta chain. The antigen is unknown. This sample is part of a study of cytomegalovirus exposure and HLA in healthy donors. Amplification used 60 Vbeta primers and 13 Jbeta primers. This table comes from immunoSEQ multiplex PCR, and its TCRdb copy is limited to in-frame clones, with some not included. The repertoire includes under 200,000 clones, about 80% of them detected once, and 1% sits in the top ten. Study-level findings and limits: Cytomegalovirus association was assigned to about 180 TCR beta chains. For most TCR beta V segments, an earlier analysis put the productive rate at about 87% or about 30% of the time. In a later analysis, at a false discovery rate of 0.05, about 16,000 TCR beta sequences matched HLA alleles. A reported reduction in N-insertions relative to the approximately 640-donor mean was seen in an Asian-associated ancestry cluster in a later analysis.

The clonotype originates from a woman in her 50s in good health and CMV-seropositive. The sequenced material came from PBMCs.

CDR3 sequence (DNA): TGCGCCAGCAGCTTGACTAGCGGGGTATTCAATGAGCAGTTCTTC. Its translation is CASSLTSGVFNEQFF. This chain connects TRBV5-1 to TRBJ2-1; 10 nucleotides agree with TRBD2. V was clipped by 1 base and J by 6 bases; unmatched bases: 4. Germline V gives CDR1 SGHRS, CDR2 YFSETQ. CDR3 length: 15 residues.